This T cell receptor (beta chain) came from a study of blood T cell repertoires in COVID-19. The wider study: The origin of the acute and convalescent COVID-19 samples was the United States, Italy and Spain. Sources were T cells, B-cell-depleted T cells, or PBMCs; the material itself was cDNA or gDNA.

Authors' processing steps: By means of reference gene primer amplification, nucleated cell counts were estimated. The protocol was immunoSEQ multiplex PCR, while the TCRdb copy is restricted to in-frame clones and leaves out a portion. For V, J and clone size, that table is used; D and trimming come from the DNA. The data hold 70,000 to 95,000 clones, with approximately 78% observed a single time. The CDR3 sequence is 15 residues long. The V end lost 5 bases, the J end lost 5 bases, and 16 bases lay between the germline ends. CDR1 and CDR2 (germline): SGHRS, YFSETQ. Sequencing input: peripheral blood. The TCR was taken from a human donor in a cohort sampled during active COVID-19. The chain links TRBV5-1 to TRBJ2-2, with D possibly matching TRBD2 (7 bases). CDR3 bases: TGCGCCAGCAGTTTCGGGGGGCTGGGGACCGGGGAGCTGTTTTTT. It codes for CASSFGGLGTGELFF.